The text below deals with one TCR beta chain. Its target is unknown. The CDR3 has 18 residues. V lost 5 bases, J lost 1 base, and 16 bases stayed unmatched. RNA, at roughly 0.45 to 1 ug, was reverse transcribed with random hexamers. A multiplex approach, immunoSEQ multiplex PCR, amplified TCR beta CDR3 across 54 Vbeta and 13 Jbeta. TCRdb ran MiXCR on the immunoSEQ multiplex PCR reads and lists one entry per CDR3 protein. Of over 70,000 distinct CDR3 sequences detected, about 95% appear once; the ten largest clones hold around 0.62%. The data stem from a study of CD8 T cells in Susac syndrome. Negative isolation was applied to CD8+ and CD4+ T cells, and FACS enrichment was applied to TEMRA cells. Findings of the study overall: Susac-specific public clones in total CD8+ repertoires numbered some 16; in CD8+ TEMRA repertoires, they numbered 4 to 6.

This TCR was sampled from a human donor with Susac syndrome. The chain employs TRBV12-3 or TRBV12-4 and TRBJ1-2; TRBD1 matches 7 bases. The sample consisted of CD8+ T cells from PBMCs. The CDR3 is CASSLLLTGYLNNYGYTF. CDR3 sequence (DNA): TGTGCCAGCAGTCTCCTTCTGACAGGGTACCTTAATAACTATGGCTACACCTTC.